One T cell receptor (beta chain) is described in this entry. Its antigen is not known. Germline V gene sequence: CDR1 SGHAT, CDR2 FQNNGV. V was clipped by 5 bases and J by 3 bases; unmatched bases: 9. The CDR3 runs 17 residues. Cultured CD4+ T-cell DNA underwent Oncomine TCR Beta short-read sequencing. Cultured CD4+ T cells were the source of extracted genomic DNA. TCRdb used MiXCR to reprocess the PCR reads, holding one entry per CDR3 protein. This table has more than 20,000 distinct CDR3 sequences, 70% appearing once. This sample is drawn from a study of vaccination and CD4 T cells after COVID-19. The treatment denotes: roughly 10-day PBMC culture with coronavirus spike peptide pools or control peptides (ViraFEST assay). In the ViraFEST assay, peptide-pool expansion preceded TCR sequencing of expanded clonotypes.

The receptor comes from a human donor who had recovered from COVID-19. What was sequenced was CD4+ T cells from blood, cultured in vitro. The rearrangement joins TRBV11-2 to TRBJ2-3; 12 positions agree with TRBD2. CDR3 loop: CASSPRLAGVPTDTQYF. For the CDR3, the DNA is TGTGCCAGCAGCCCCCGACTAGCGGGAGTTCCGACAGATACGCAGTATTTT.